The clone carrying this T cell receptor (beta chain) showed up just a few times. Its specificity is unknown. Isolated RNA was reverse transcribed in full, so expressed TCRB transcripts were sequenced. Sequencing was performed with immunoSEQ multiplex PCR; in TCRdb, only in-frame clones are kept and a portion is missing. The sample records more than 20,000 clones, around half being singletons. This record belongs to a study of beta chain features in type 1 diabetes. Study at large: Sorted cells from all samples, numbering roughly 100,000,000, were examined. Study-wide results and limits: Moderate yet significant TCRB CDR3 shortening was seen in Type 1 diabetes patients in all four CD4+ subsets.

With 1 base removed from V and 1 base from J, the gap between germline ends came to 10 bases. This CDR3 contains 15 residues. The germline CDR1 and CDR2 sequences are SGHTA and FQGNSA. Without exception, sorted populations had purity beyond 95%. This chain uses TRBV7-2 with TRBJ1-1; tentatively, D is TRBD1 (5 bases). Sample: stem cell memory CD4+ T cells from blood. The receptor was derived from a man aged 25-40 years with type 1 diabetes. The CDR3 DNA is TGTGCCAGCAGCTTAGAGGGGTTGAAGAACACTGAAGCTTTCTTT. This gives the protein CASSLEGLKNTEAFF.